This T cell receptor beta chain was captured in a study of T cell repertoires in cytomegalovirus infection (dated by TCRdb to between 2017 and 2020). Some background on the complete study: Because public TCR beta signatures pointed to carriage of CMV infection together with the matching HLA type, the HLA type of each donor mattered for the analysis. The research as a whole found: The ex vivo response was dominated by HLA-C-restricted CMV-specific TCR beta clonotypes, which also provided the single most frequent clonotype in two of eight donors. Cumulative frequency of public TCR beta family members discriminated carriers of CMV infection plus the relevant HLA type in this cohort and an independent roughly 330-donor cohort.

The germline V gene supplies CDR1 MNHEY and CDR2 SVGEGT. The junction shows trimming of 4 bases on V and 6 bases on J, plus 18 bases between the germline ends. Its CDR3 holds 15 amino acids, cysteine through phenylalanine. Here the CDR3 DNA is all that survives: 45 bases in frame from base 1. Instrument used: Illumina HiSeq 1500. The raw public data were reprocessed by TCRdb itself: fastp quality trimming at Q25, MiXCR clonotype calling, in-frame beta chains only. Each record represents a unique CDR3 protein, reported with the most common genes and DNA among its rows. The sample has almost 300,000 distinct CDR3 sequences on record, around 10% of them singletons. The ten largest clones capture 2.5% of the sample. This clonotype was seen ten or more times. Its antigen is still unknown. The input lacks base qualities; no much larger clone sits a single base away.

The rearrangement joined TRBV6-2 or TRBV6-3 to TRBJ2-5, with a weak D call of TRBD2 (6 bases match). Specimen: PBMCs. This clonotype was sampled from a human donor in good health (CMV status not recorded). Some clones in this sample may be carry-over from other donors' samples. Here the CDR3 is given as CASSLAESAIQTQYF. The nucleotide sequence reads as follows: TGTGCCAGCAGTTTAGCGGAATCGGCGATCCAGACCCAGTACTTC.